This TCR beta chain emerged from a study of blood T cell repertoires in COVID-19 (dated by TCRdb to between 2020 and 2021). With regard to the full study: Collaborator samples came from the United States, Italy and Spain and covered acute and convalescent phases of COVID-19. The material from the prospective study consisted of cDNA or gDNA derived from T cells, B-cell-depleted T cells, or PBMCs. Deeply sampled blood TCRbeta repertoires from subjects exposed to, actively infected with, or recovered from COVID-19 were included in the dataset. A freely available public database, intended as a resource for researchers studying the immune response to SARS-CoV-2, is where the repertoires were released. The samples were drawn from the first 160 participants of the ongoing ImmuneRACE study and from 950 to 1,500 subjects provided by 6 global collaborators. Sample metadata almost always included a de-identified subject ID, COVID-19 status, age in years and sex. HLA class I and class II types, where available, came from metadata supplied by the sample provider rather than from assay-based typing. Here is what the overall study found, with its caveats: The amount of clinical and demographic metadata varied by source and participant and was provided uncurated.

Participants in the prospective study were aged roughly 18 to 100 years, lived in 24 United States geographic areas, and enrolled through a virtual design. To assign participants to cohorts, the prospective study relied on clinical history that participants themselves reported in a screening survey and a study questionnaire. Recovered participants in ImmuneRACE Cohort 3 were defined as having two consecutive negative NP/OP PCR tests, clearance from a healthcare professional, or resolution of symptoms. Each participant in the prospective study had whole blood, serum and a nasopharyngeal or oropharyngeal swab collected by mobile phlebotomists. Participants in the prospective study had the option to provide additional blood draws and questionnaires over an approximately 2-month period. Before DNA extraction, blood samples from the prospective study were shipped at room temperature or frozen. About this clone: The specificity of this receptor is unknown. One base away there is no much larger clone; base qualities are not given.

TCRbeta CDR3 regions were amplified from genomic DNA using the immunoSEQ Assay, a bias-controlled multiplex PCR. Turning to the authors' computational methods: The number of nucleated cells in each sample was estimated from the amplification of reference gene primers within the assay. Sequence reads were collapsed and filtered to measure the absolute abundance of every unique TCRbeta CDR3 rearrangement. For each sample, productive Simpson clonality was calculated as the square root of Simpson's diversity index across productive rearrangements. Drawn from immuneACCESS, this table holds only the in-frame rearrangements with V and J called that TCRdb kept. Clones are partly lost; checked studies trace under half to an unresolved V gene and leave the rest unexplained. Clone size and the V and J calls come from that table; the DNA yielded D and trimming. The sample profile shows hundreds of thousands of clones; around 85% of them were found once. The top ten constitute about 5.7% of the sample.

This TCR was recovered from a woman between 40 and 50 years old who had recovered from COVID-19. What was sequenced was PBMCs or T cells enriched from blood (not recorded which).

In nucleotides, the sequence is TGTGCCAGCACCAGCACCGGGACAACCGAGCAGTACTTC. This encodes CASTSTGTTEQYF. The chain is encoded by TRBV6-5 joined to TRBJ2-7; perhaps TRBD1 is the D gene, with 6 bases matching. At the junction V is shortened by 7 bases and J by 6 bases, with 16 bases in between. Taken from the germline V gene, the CDR1 and CDR2 loops are MNHEY and SVGAGI. From the cysteine through the phenylalanine, the CDR3 covers 13 amino acids. Left in the record is the CDR3 DNA by itself, 39 bases read in frame from the first base.